Many counts were recorded for the clone carrying this TCR beta chain. Its specificity is not known. TCRdb recomputed calls from the RACE reads with MiXCR, one row per CDR3 protein. In the table there are about 120,000 distinct CDR3 sequences, approximately 13% of which are singletons. Germline V gene lookup returns CDR1 SGDLS and CDR2 YYNGEE. The CDR3 is made up of 14 amino acids. V was trimmed by 2 bases and J by 2 bases, leaving 8 bases between them. This sample's time point: patch test 1, 2 weeks after DPC sensitization. Treatment defined: therapeutic diphenylcyclopropenone sensitization with weekly scalp DPC. This sample was included in a study of human T cells and chemical hapten exposure. Study background: Small differences in pooled library volume mainly drove the variation in TCR yields per sample.

Findings of the study overall: Counts of TCRs expanded at PT1 correlated positively with patch test score. Expanded TCRs showed more large CDR3 clusters than pre-sensitization or healthy control sets.

The sample in question was whole blood, obtained in connection with sensitization to the hapten diphenylcyclopropenone (DPC). This chain links TRBV9 with TRBJ1-3, with D possibly TRBD1 on 6 matching bases. The TCR sequence derives from a man aged 18 to 35 with alopecia areata. Some clones in this sample may be carry-over from other donors' samples. CDR3 coding DNA: TGTGCCAGCAGCGTCCAGGGGACTGGAAACACCATATATTTT. This gives the protein CASSVQGTGNTIYF.